The 28 T cell receptor beta chains listed next were all sequenced from one sample in a study of blood T cell repertoires in COVID-19. Sequencing was performed with immunoSEQ multiplex PCR; in TCRdb, only in-frame clones are kept and a portion is missing. Of about 130,000 clones detected, 75% to 90% appear once; the ten largest clones hold 1.9%. The specimen sequenced was peripheral blood. Receptors originate from a man in his 70s with acute or convalescent COVID-19.

The chain carries TRBV9 and TRBJ1-2; 7 bases line up with TRBD1. The junction had 7 bases not matched to a gene; V was cut back by 3 bases and J by 2 bases. CDR3 length equals 15 residues. Germline CDR1 and CDR2: SGDLS and YYNGEE. The CDR3: CASSADRAANYGYTF. The CDR3, as DNA: TGTGCCAGCAGCGCAGACAGGGCGGCAAACTATGGCTACACCTTC.

The V gene is TRBV7-2, the J gene TRBJ2-2; D gene unclear. Trimming took 3 bases from V and 2 from J, leaving 10 bases between them. The V gene's germline CDR1 is SGHTA and CDR2 FQGNSA. This CDR3 has 15 amino acids. This CDR3 reads CASSFRSTNTGELFF. CDR3 coding DNA: TGTGCCAGCAGCTTTAGGAGTACAAACACCGGGGAGCTGTTTTTT.

This CDR3 is CASSAGVNQPQHF. Written as DNA, the CDR3 is TGTGCCAGCAGCGCAGGGGTCAATCAGCCCCAGCATTTT. J is TRBJ1-5 and V is TRBV7-2; weak D call: TRBD1 (6 bases). Germline assignment: CDR1 SGHTA and CDR2 FQGNSA. The CDR3 contains 13 residues. V was trimmed by 5 bases and J by 3 bases, leaving 8 bases between them.

The gene calls are TRBV9 and TRBJ1-6; weak D call: TRBD1 (6 bases). V lost 4 bases to trimming and J lost 5 bases, with 13 bases between them. The CDR3 has 15 amino acids. Germline-derived CDR1 and CDR2 are SGDLS and YYNGEE. The chain's CDR3 is CASSLQGNHNSPLHF. The CDR3 nucleotides read TGTGCCAGCAGCTTACAGGGTAACCATAATTCACCCCTCCACTTT.

The V call is TRBV10-3, the J call TRBJ1-1; 8 bases agree with TRBD1. The germline CDR1 and CDR2 sequences are ENHRY and SYGVKD. With 11 bases clipped from V and 1 base from J, the junction kept 6 bases outside the gene matches. The CDR3 length is 13 residues. The CDR3 reads CAVRQGRNTEAFF. CDR3 in DNA: TGTGCCGTCCGACAGGGGAGGAACACTGAAGCTTTCTTT.

The chain employs TRBV3-1 (or the pseudogene TRBV3-2) and TRBJ2-3; TRBD2 is a possible D gene (7 bases). The CDR3 is 15 amino acids. Germline V lookup: CDR1 LGHDT, CDR2 YNNKEL (reference sequence). The V end lost 4 bases, the J end lost 2 bases, and 13 bases lay between the germline ends. CDR3 sequence (DNA): TGTGCCAGCAGCCTAGGGGGGGGATTCACAGATACGCAGTATTTT. Amino acids: CASSLGGGFTDTQYF.

The chain joins TRBV2 to TRBJ1-1; D perhaps matches TRBD1 (6 bases). The germline V and J ends were trimmed by 4 bases and 0 bases, with 12 bases remaining between them. This CDR3 has 15 amino acids. Germline loops: CDR1 SNHLY, CDR2 FYNNEI. CDR3 amino acids: CASSVAGEMNTEAFF. The CDR3 coding sequence is TGTGCCAGCAGTGTAGCAGGGGAAATGAACACTGAAGCTTTCTTT.

The chain uses TRBV4-2 and TRBJ2-7; 9 nucleotides align to TRBD2. The junction had 2 bases not matched to a gene; V was cut back by 0 bases and J by 5 bases. CDR3 length equals 14 residues. The germline gives CDR1 LGHNA, CDR2 YNFKEQ. The CDR3 bases are TGTGCCAGCAGCCAAGAAGCGGGGGGCAACGAGCAGTACTTC. Protein product: CASSQEAGGNEQYF.

J is TRBJ2-5 and V is TRBV29-1; the match to TRBD2 covers 9 bases. The CDR3 runs 13 residues. Germline CDR1 is SQVTM and CDR2 is ANQGSEA. V lost 3 bases to trimming and J lost 4 bases; unmatched junction nucleotides: 3. The DNA for the CDR3 is TGCAGCGTTGACGCGGGGGGGGGAGAGACCCAGTACTTC. Translated, it gives CSVDAGGGETQYF.

The gene calls are TRBV19 and TRBJ1-2; no definite D call. The CDR3 runs to 11 residues. Trimming cost V 3 bases and J 7 bases, with 6 bases left between them. Germline V CDR1 and CDR2: LNHDA, SQIVND (reference sequence). The CDR3 protein is CASSIGGGYTF. In nucleotides, the CDR3 is TGTGCCAGTAGTATCGGCGGTGGCTACACCTTC.

The chain has TRBV18 and TRBJ1-1; D is undetermined. Deletions cut 4 bases from V and 3 bases from J, with 6 bases between. This CDR3 is 12 amino acids long. CDR1 KGHSH and CDR2 LQKENI come from the germline V gene. CDR3 in amino acids: CASSRADTEAFF. The CDR3 DNA reads TGTGCCAGCTCACGGGCCGACACTGAAGCTTTCTTT.

This chain joins TRBV27 and TRBJ2-1, with 13 nucleotides matching TRBD2. CDR3 length equals 15 residues. CDR1 and CDR2 from the germline V gene are MNHEY and SMNVEV (reference sequence). Trimming removed 7 bases from V and 6 bases from J; junction bases left unmatched: 6. The CDR3 protein is CASNTGTSGTNEQFF. DNA of the CDR3: TGTGCCAGCAACACTGGGACTAGCGGGACCAATGAGCAGTTCTTC.

CDR3 sequence reads: CASSLGQLANTGELFF. DNA of the CDR3: TGTGCCAGCAGCTTGGGACAGCTCGCGAACACCGGGGAGCTGTTTTTT. The chain employs TRBV5-6 and TRBJ2-2, with D possibly TRBD1 on 5 matching bases. Germline CDR1 is SGHDT and CDR2 is YYEEEE. The CDR3 has 16 residues. Trimming removed 0 bases from V and 0 bases from J, with 9 bases in between.

This clone has just one count. The CDR3 DNA is TGTGCCATCAGTGAGAGGCGGGACAGGGGATTTCGTAGTTCACCCCTCCACTTT. It specifies CAISERRDRGFRSSPLHF. V usage is TRBV10-3 and J usage is TRBJ1-6, with 10 bases lining up with TRBD1. J lost 9 bases, V lost 2 bases, and 13 bases had no gene match. The CDR3 is 18 residues long. CDR1 and CDR2 from the germline V gene are ENHRY and SYGVKD.

This clone was counted ten times or more. The rearrangement uses TRBV2 and TRBJ1-6; the D gene is possibly TRBD1 (6 bases). The CDR3 is 16 residues long. The V gene's germline CDR1 is SNHLY and CDR2 FYNNEI. V lost 4 bases and J 0 bases, leaving 10 bases between the germline ends. As DNA, the CDR3 is TGTGCCAGCAGTGTTGACAGGAGCTCCTATAATTCACCCCTCCACTTT. This encodes CASSVDRSSYNSPLHF.

The genes are TRBV11-1 and TRBJ1-1; maybe TRBD1 (5 bases). V lost 0 bases and J lost 7, with 12 bases in between. The germline CDR1 and CDR2 sequences are SGHAT and FQDESV (reference sequence). This CDR3 spans 14 amino acids. The CDR3 coding sequence is TGTGCCAGCAGCTTAGCGGGGCACGGTGATGAAGCTTTCTTT. Its protein is CASSLAGHGDEAFF.

J is TRBJ2-7 and V is TRBV6-5; the match to TRBD2 covers 8 bases. The CDR3 has 14 amino acids. The junction had 6 bases not matched to a gene; V was cut back by 7 bases and J by 1 base. Germline CDR1 is MNHEY and CDR2 is SVGAGI. CDR3 protein: CASTPTSVSYEQYF. For the CDR3, the DNA is TGTGCCAGCACCCCGACTAGCGTTTCCTACGAGCAGTACTTC.

A single count supports this clone. This chain joins TRBV6-1 and TRBJ1-6; no definite D call. The germline V gene has CDR1 MNHNS and CDR2 SASEGT. V lost 2 bases, J lost 3 bases, and 8 bases lay in between. The CDR3 is 15 residues long. CDR3 sequence: CASSESTNYNSPLHF. CDR3 nucleotide sequence: TGTGCCAGCAGTGAATCTACGAACTATAATTCACCCCTCCACTTT.

The V call is TRBV14, the J call TRBJ1-2; D gene ambiguous. The germline V and J ends were trimmed by 3 bases and 2 bases, with 4 bases remaining between them. Germline values: CDR1 SGHDN, CDR2 FVKESK. This CDR3 is built from 12 residues. The chain's CDR3 is CASSHQNYGYTF. CDR3 in DNA: TGTGCCAGCAGCCACCAAAACTATGGCTACACCTTC.

This clone was found a few times. The V gene is TRBV24-1, the J gene TRBJ1-6; a weak D match, TRBD1 (6 bases). This CDR3 region has 14 residues. CDR1 is KGHDR, CDR2 SFDVKD, per germline. V lost 3 bases to trimming and J lost 5 bases, with 7 bases between them. In DNA form, the CDR3 reads TGTGCCACCAGTGATACAGGGCATAATTCACCCCTCCACTTT. Encoded protein: CATSDTGHNSPLHF.

The chain couples TRBV6-5 to TRBJ1-4; D is possibly TRBD1 (6 bases). Trimming removed 7 bases at V and 7 bases at J, with 19 bases between. Per the germline V gene, CDR1 is MNHEY and CDR2 is SVGAGI. The CDR3 consists of 15 residues. This CDR3 reads CASKPGQWVSEKLFF. The CDR3 DNA is TGTGCCAGCAAACCGGGACAATGGGTTAGTGAAAAACTGTTTTTT.

The chain couples TRBV5-6 to TRBJ1-1; 7 nucleotides match TRBD1. Germline V gene sequence: CDR1 SGHDT, CDR2 YYEEEE. The CDR3 contains 13 residues. V lost 7 bases and J lost 0; bases outside the gene matches: 3. Written as DNA, the CDR3 is TGTGCCAGCGGAGGGACAGTGAACACTGAAGCTTTCTTT. Translation gives CASGGTVNTEAFF.

The J gene is TRBJ2-3, the V gene TRBV19; D is possibly TRBD2 (6 bases). Trimming shortened V by 6 bases and J by 4 bases, and 14 bases separated the two germline ends. CDR1 LNHDA and CDR2 SQIVND come from the germline V gene (reference sequence). The CDR3 extends over 14 amino acids. CDR3 sequence (DNA): TGTGCCAGTAGGGCTGGGACTTCCCCAGATACGCAGTATTTT. As protein: CASRAGTSPDTQYF.

This clone appeared a few times. This chain links TRBV3-1 (or the pseudogene TRBV3-2) with TRBJ1-1; D possibly corresponds to TRBD1 (6 bases). CDR3 size: 15 residues. Trimming pared 2 bases from V and 4 bases from J, leaving 14 bases between. Germline values: CDR1 LGHDT, CDR2 YNNKEL (reference sequence). Written as DNA, the CDR3 is TGTGCCAGCAGCCAACTCGACAGGTACGGCACTGAAGCTTTCTTT. Translating it yields CASSQLDRYGTEAFF.

The V and J genes are TRBV5-1 and TRBJ1-4, with D perhaps matching TRBD1 (5 bases). The germline CDR1 and CDR2 sequences are SGHRS and YFSETQ. V was pared by 4 bases and J by 8 bases, with 12 bases between. The CDR3 is made up of 13 amino acids. CDR3 amino acids: CASSLDRGEKLFF. The CDR3 coding sequence is TGCGCCAGCAGCCTGGACCGGGGGGAAAAACTGTTTTTT.

The rearrangement uses TRBV4-1 and TRBJ1-5; D not resolved. The CDR3 covers 15 residues. CDR1 is MGHRA, CDR2 YSYEKL, per germline. The ends were cut back, 1 base at V and 0 bases at J, with 7 bases in the middle. Here the CDR3 reads CASSQVADSNQPQHF. The CDR3 DNA reads as TGCGCCAGCAGCCAAGTAGCAGATAGCAATCAGCCCCAGCATTTT.

This clone appeared a single time. The chain links TRBV6-4 to TRBJ2-1, with TRBD2 identical over 9 bases. CDR1 MRHNA and CDR2 SNTAGT come from the germline V gene. This CDR3 has 14 amino acids. V dropped 2 bases and J dropped 10; count of bases not matched to a gene: 6. CDR3 coding DNA: TGTGCCAGCAGTGACCTAGCGGGGTCCCACGAGCAGTTCTTC. Translating it yields CASSDLAGSHEQFF.

This chain links TRBV9 with TRBJ2-1; 7 positions match TRBD1. Per germline, CDR1 SGDLS and CDR2 YYNGEE. With 2 bases clipped from V and 9 bases from J, the junction kept 5 bases outside the gene matches. The CDR3 consists of 13 residues. Written as DNA, the CDR3 is TGTGCCAGCAGCGTCCAACAGGGGAGTGAGCAGTTCTTC. Its translation is CASSVQQGSEQFF. Full variable domain (rest looked up from reference TRBV9 and TRBJ2-1): DSGVTQTPKHLITATGQRVTLRCSPRSGDLSVYWYQQSLDQGLQFLIQYYNGEERAKGNILERFSAQQFPDLHSELNLSSLELGDSALYFCASSVQQGSEQFFGPGTRLTVL.